The 31 T cell receptor beta chains reported below all come from one sample, sequenced in a study of shared clonotypes between healthy human individuals. Sequenced by immunoSEQ multiplex PCR; TCRdb stores in-frame clones only, minus some. Of 2 million to 2.5 million clones listed, 90% to 96% are singletons. Sample: naive CD4+ T cells sorted from blood. As for subset: CD45RA+ positively selected. The receptors here all came from a man younger than 35 in good health.

CDR3 nucleotides: TGTGCCAGCAGCTTGGGACAGGGCTACTATGGCTACACCTTC. Translated, it gives CASSLGQGYYGYTF. J is TRBJ1-2 and V is TRBV5-8; 7 positions agree with TRBD1. Unmatched junction bases numbered 2, after V lost 0 bases and J lost 3 bases. The CDR3 spans 14 residues. CDR1 is SGHTS and CDR2 is YDEGEE in the germline V gene.

CDR3 nucleotides: TGTGCCAGCAGCCCCCGGGGGCTAGACACAGATACGCAGTATTTT. As protein: CASSPRGLDTDTQYF. J is TRBJ2-3 and V is TRBV9; D is perhaps TRBD1 or TRBD2 (6 bases each). This CDR3 has 15 amino acids. CDR1 is SGDLS, CDR2 YYNGEE, per germline. V lost 4 bases, J lost 2 bases, and 14 bases lay in between.

The chain joins TRBV9 to TRBJ2-2; a possible D gene is TRBD2 (5 bases). CDR3 length: 14 residues. V dropped 0 bases and J dropped 6 bases, with 9 bases sitting between them. Germline assignment: CDR1 SGDLS and CDR2 YYNGEE. CDR3 region: CASSVGGWAGELFF. DNA for the CDR3: TGTGCCAGCAGCGTAGGCGGGTGGGCCGGGGAGCTGTTTTTT.

The chain is built from TRBV5-1 and TRBJ2-5; D is unclear. This CDR3 has 14 residues. With 4 bases removed from V and 1 base from J, the gap between germline ends came to 11 bases. The V gene's germline CDR1 is SGHRS and CDR2 YFSETQ. This chain's CDR3 is CASSGVRTQETQYF. The CDR3 DNA follows: TGCGCCAGCAGCGGCGTCCGGACCCAAGAGACCCAGTACTTC.

V gene TRBV6-6 combines with J gene TRBJ2-6; D unresolved. The CDR3 consists of 16 residues. The V end was cut by 0 bases, the J end by 0 bases, with 6 bases between. In germline, CDR1 is MNHNY, CDR2 SVGAGI (reference sequence). DNA of the CDR3: TGTGCCAGCAGTTACTCTGGCTACTCTGGGGCCAACGTCCTGACTTTC. The encoded protein is CASSYSGYSGANVLTF.

The V call is TRBV29-1, the J call TRBJ2-3; 13 nucleotides line up with TRBD2. V shed 8 bases and J 2 bases; nucleotides not matched to a gene: 7. This CDR3 is 15 amino acids long. Per germline, CDR1 SQVTM and CDR2 ANQGSEA. The CDR3 DNA reads TGCAGCACCAAACTAGCGGGAGGGATCACAGATACGCAGTATTTT. Its translation is CSTKLAGGITDTQYF.

CDR3 protein: CASRHKTGINAEAFF. The CDR3 bases are TGTGCCAGCAGACATAAGACAGGGATTAACGCTGAAGCTTTCTTT. V usage is TRBV7-9 and J usage is TRBJ1-1, with 7 bases that match TRBD1. After removal of 6 bases from V and 6 bases from J, the junction contained 13 bases not matched to a gene. This CDR3 contains 15 residues. The germline V gene has CDR1 SEHNR and CDR2 FQNEAQ (reference sequence).

CDR3 coding DNA: TGTGCCAGCAGCTTTCGGGGGGCGGCCTTCTATAATTCACCCCTCCACTTT. Encoded protein: CASSFRGAAFYNSPLHF. The J gene is TRBJ1-6, the V gene TRBV11-2; D possibly corresponds to TRBD1 (6 bases). CDR1 SGHAT and CDR2 FQNNGV come from the germline V gene. The CDR3 runs to 17 residues. V gave up 3 bases and J gave up 3 bases, with 15 bases separating them.

The chain joins TRBV15 to TRBJ1-2; D not certain. Germline CDR1 and CDR2: LNHNV and YYDKDF (reference sequence). This CDR3 comprises 13 residues. Trimming pared 0 bases from V and 8 bases from J, leaving 10 bases between. CDR3 DNA sequence: TGTGCCACCAGCAGAGATATGGGCGGCGGCTACACCTTC. Amino acid sequence: CATSRDMGGGYTF. Filled out from reference TRBV15 and TRBJ1-2, the complete variable domain reads DAMVIQNPRYQVTQFGKPVTLSCSQTLNHNVMYWYQQKSSQAPKLLFHYYDKDFNNEADTPDNFQSRRPNTSFCFLDIRSPGLGDTAMYLCATSRDMGGGYTFGSGTRLTVV.

This rearrangement joins TRBV10-2 to TRBJ2-1, with 12 bases that match TRBD2. The CDR3 sequence is 15 residues long. Germline V lookup: CDR1 WSHSY, CDR2 SAAADI. With 5 bases clipped from V and 7 bases from J, the junction kept 6 bases outside the gene matches. The CDR3 nucleotides read TGCGCCAGCAGTCTAGCGGGAGGGCCGGGTAATGAGCAGTTCTTC. Translated, it gives CASSLAGGPGNEQFF.

As concerns this clone: In the same sample, other DNA sequences code for this CDR3. The rearrangement uses TRBV5-1 and TRBJ2-5; 10 bases are a match to TRBD2. Germline V gives CDR1 SGHRS, CDR2 YFSETQ. V trimming: 0 bases; J trimming: 1 base; junction bases outside the gene matches: 3. The CDR3 consists of 16 residues. The CDR3 reads CASSLAASGGQETQYF. The CDR3 DNA reads as TGCGCCAGCAGCTTGGCGGCTAGCGGGGGCCAAGAGACCCAGTACTTC.

This clone was recorded once. The V and J genes are TRBV5-1 and TRBJ1-1; no clear D gene. V was clipped by 4 bases and J by 8 bases, with 9 bases between them. Germline loops: CDR1 SGHRS, CDR2 YFSETQ. CDR3 size: 11 residues. For the CDR3, the DNA is TGCGCCAGCAGCCCCGGACGGGAAGCTTTCTTT. As protein: CASSPGREAFF.

V is TRBV18 and J is TRBJ1-5, with 11 nucleotides matching TRBD1. The V gene's germline CDR1 is KGHSH and CDR2 LQKENI. The CDR3 totals 15 residues. V dropped 4 bases and J dropped 9; count of bases not matched to a gene: 8. Written as DNA, the CDR3 is TGTGCCAGCTCACTGGACAGGGGGCCCCCACTGCCCCAGCATTTT. It yields the protein CASSLDRGPPLPQHF.

This clone was observed a single time. The rearrangement uses TRBV10-1 and TRBJ2-5; 9 nucleotides match TRBD2. The CDR3 contains 15 residues. The V gene end was trimmed by 4 bases and the J gene end by 5 bases; junction bases not matched to a gene: 8. Germline V gives CDR1 WNHNN, CDR2 SYGVQD (reference sequence). The CDR3 sequence: CASSVLAGAEETQYF. The CDR3, as DNA: TGCGCCAGCAGTGTGTTAGCGGGGGCAGAGGAGACCCAGTACTTC.

This rearrangement joins TRBV9 to TRBJ2-7, with 8 bases identical to TRBD1. The CDR3 length is 15 residues. Germline CDR1 reads SGDLS; CDR2 reads YYNGEE. J lost 2 bases, V lost 4 bases, and 8 bases had no gene match. The CDR3 DNA follows: TGTGCCAGCAGCCCTTCCGGACAGGGCGCCTACGAGCAGTACTTC. This translates into CASSPSGQGAYEQYF.

The V call is TRBV2, the J call TRBJ1-6; 7 positions match TRBD1. With V trimmed by 6 bases and J by 4 bases, 6 bases remained unmatched. CDR1 SNHLY and CDR2 FYNNEI come from the germline V gene. This CDR3 contains 15 residues. Here the CDR3 reads CASRRRDSYNSPLHF. The CDR3 DNA reads TGTGCCAGCAGGAGGCGGGACAGTTATAATTCACCCCTCCACTTT.

With regard to this clone: The same CDR3 is also encoded by other DNA sequences in this sample. The chain uses TRBV2 and TRBJ1-6, with a tentative D call TRBD1 (6 bases). V lost 1 base to trimming and J lost 7 bases, with 8 bases between them. Germline V gene lookup returns CDR1 SNHLY and CDR2 FYNNEI. CDR3 length: 14 amino acids. CDR3 nucleotides: TGTGCCAGCAGTGAAGAGGGGGGCAATTCACCCCTCCACTTT. This gives the protein CASSEEGGNSPLHF.

This chain links TRBV14 with TRBJ2-3; 10 bases align to TRBD2. Germline V gene data show CDR1 as SGHDN and CDR2 as FVKESK. This CDR3 is 16 amino acids long. The V gene end was trimmed by 5 bases and the J gene end by 3 bases; junction bases not matched to a gene: 8. The CDR3 loop is CASSFLSGGLTDTQYF. For the CDR3, the DNA is TGTGCCAGCAGCTTCCTTAGCGGGGGGTTGACAGATACGCAGTATTTT.

This clone was detected only once. The V call is TRBV29-1, the J call TRBJ1-2; maybe TRBD1 (6 bases). Germline CDR1 and CDR2: SQVTM and ANQGSEA. Trimming removed 5 bases at V and 8 bases at J, with 15 bases between. There are 12 residues in the CDR3. CDR3 coding DNA: TGCAGCGTTTTAACAGGGTATGAAGGCTACACCTTC. Amino acid sequence: CSVLTGYEGYTF.

The chain joins TRBV4-1 to TRBJ2-3, with 13 bases fitting TRBD2. J was trimmed by 2 bases and V by 3 bases; bases with no gene match: 5. Germline values: CDR1 MGHRA, CDR2 YSYEKL. There are 17 residues in the CDR3. This CDR3 reads CASSQTTSGRFTDTQYF. CDR3 DNA: TGCGCCAGCAGCCAGACGACTAGCGGGAGGTTCACAGATACGCAGTATTTT.

This sequence joins TRBV19 and TRBJ2-5, with TRBD2 identical over 7 bases. Germline CDR1 reads LNHDA; CDR2 reads SQIVND (reference sequence). The CDR3 covers 13 residues. Unmatched junction bases numbered 9, after V lost 10 bases and J lost 4 bases. CDR3 loop: CATREGKAETQYF. The CDR3 DNA reads as TGTGCCACGAGGGAGGGGAAGGCAGAGACCCAGTACTTC. The whole variable domain, remainder taken from reference TRBV19 and TRBJ2-5, is DGGITQSPKYLFRKEGQNVTLSCEQNLNHDAMYWYRQDPGQGLRLIYYSQIVNDFQKGDIAEGYSVSREKKESFPLTVTSAQKNPTAFYLCATREGKAETQYFGPGTRLLVL.

The J gene is TRBJ2-7, the V gene TRBV19; D assignment may be TRBD1 or TRBD2 (5 bases each). Trimming took 6 bases from V and 3 from J, leaving 12 bases between them. The CDR3 totals 13 residues. Germline V gene data show CDR1 as LNHDA and CDR2 as SQIVND (reference sequence). Here the CDR3 reads CASSQGRIYEQYF. The CDR3 DNA follows: TGTGCCAGTAGCCAGGGACGGATCTACGAGCAGTACTTC.

V is TRBV6-1 and J is TRBJ1-6; no clear D. The CDR3 has 15 amino acids. CDR1 is MNHNS and CDR2 is SASEGT in the germline V gene. V lost 1 base and J 7 bases, leaving 11 bases between the germline ends. Written as DNA, the CDR3 is TGTGCCAGCAGTGAAGAAGGGCCGCCGAATTCACCCCTCCACTTT. It specifies CASSEEGPPNSPLHF.

This clone occurred once. V gene TRBV29-1 combines with J gene TRBJ2-7, with D perhaps TRBD1 (5 bases). CDR1 SQVTM and CDR2 ANQGSEA come from the germline V gene. The CDR3 runs to 12 residues. V was clipped by 6 bases and J by 3 bases, with 12 bases between them. CDR3 loop: CSVGMGRYEQYF. The CDR3 DNA reads as TGCAGCGTCGGAATGGGGCGCTACGAGCAGTACTTC.

The chain recombines TRBV11-2 with TRBJ2-7, with TRBD2 matching over 10 bases. The J segment lost 2 bases and the V segment lost 1 base, leaving 2 bases of the junction unmatched. Germline V gives CDR1 SGHAT, CDR2 FQNNGV. The CDR3 runs 15 residues. As DNA, the CDR3 is TGTGCCAGCAGCTTAGCTAGCGGGAGTACCTACGAGCAGTACTTC. Residues: CASSLASGSTYEQYF.

The CDR3, as DNA: TGTGCCAGCAGTGTACTAGCGGGCCCATTCACCGGGGAGCTGTTTTTT. The encoded protein is CASSVLAGPFTGELFF. The chain links TRBV6-1 to TRBJ2-2; 9 bases line up with TRBD2. This CDR3 comprises 16 residues. The J segment lost 4 bases and the V segment lost 4 bases, leaving 7 bases of the junction unmatched. Germline values: CDR1 MNHNS, CDR2 SASEGT.

The CDR3 coding sequence is TGCAGCGTTGGGTTCCTGGGGACTGAAGCTTTCTTT. It yields the protein CSVGFLGTEAFF. The rearrangement joins TRBV29-1 to TRBJ1-1; D is undetermined. V shed 4 bases and J shed 5 bases, with 11 bases lying between them. From germline, CDR1 is SQVTM and CDR2 ANQGSEA. This CDR3 contains 12 residues.

The V and J genes are TRBV6-5 and TRBJ2-5; D is unclear. This CDR3 comprises 15 residues. Per germline, CDR1 MNHEY and CDR2 SVGAGI. Between the trimmed V and J ends, which lost 2 bases and 2 bases, there was a span of 12 bases. The CDR3 nucleotides are TGTGCCAGCAGTTACGGATTTGCGGTTCAAGAGACCCAGTACTTC. Protein: CASSYGFAVQETQYF.

The rearrangement uses TRBV6-5 and TRBJ2-1; D is undetermined. This CDR3 spans 11 amino acids. The V end was cut by 5 bases, the J end by 7 bases, with 6 bases between. Germline CDR1 MNHEY, CDR2 SVGAGI. The CDR3 bases are TGTGCCAGCAGTACGACGAATGAGCAGTTCTTC. This gives the protein CASSTTNEQFF.

CDR3 amino acids: CANKREPSYEQYF. Written as DNA, the CDR3 is TGCGCCAACAAGCGGGAGCCATCCTACGAGCAGTACTTC. This chain joins TRBV10-1 and TRBJ2-7, with TRBD2 matching 8 bases. Germline V gene sequence: CDR1 WNHNN, CDR2 SYGVQD (reference sequence). CDR3 length: 13 residues. V shed 10 bases, J shed 1 base, and the junction held 6 bases outside the gene matches.

The chain joins TRBV5-1 to TRBJ1-1; D gene uncertain. The CDR3 totals 14 residues. Germline assignment: CDR1 SGHRS and CDR2 YFSETQ. V lost 4 bases and J 1 base, leaving 11 bases between the germline ends. The DNA for the CDR3 is TGCGCCAGCAGCACCGGACTCCCGAACACTGAAGCTTTCTTT. This encodes CASSTGLPNTEAFF.